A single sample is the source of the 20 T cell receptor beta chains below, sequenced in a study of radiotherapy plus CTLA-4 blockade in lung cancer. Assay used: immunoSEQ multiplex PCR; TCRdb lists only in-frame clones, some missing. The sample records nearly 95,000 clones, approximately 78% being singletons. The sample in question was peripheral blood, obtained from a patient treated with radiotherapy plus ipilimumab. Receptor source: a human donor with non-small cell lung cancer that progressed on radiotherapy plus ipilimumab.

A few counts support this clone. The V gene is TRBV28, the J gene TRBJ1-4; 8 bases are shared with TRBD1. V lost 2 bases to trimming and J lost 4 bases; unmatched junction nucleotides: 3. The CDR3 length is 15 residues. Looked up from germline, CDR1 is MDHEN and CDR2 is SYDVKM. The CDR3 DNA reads TGTGCCAGCAGTTTACCAGGGGGCGGTAATGAAAAACTGTTTTTT. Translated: CASSLPGGGNEKLFF.

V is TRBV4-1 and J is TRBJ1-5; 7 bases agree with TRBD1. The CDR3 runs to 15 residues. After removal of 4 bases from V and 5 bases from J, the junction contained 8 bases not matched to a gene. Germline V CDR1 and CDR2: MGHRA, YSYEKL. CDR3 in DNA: TGCGCCAGCAGCCCTACGACAGGGCTGCATCAGCCCCAGCATTTT. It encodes CASSPTTGLHQPQHF.

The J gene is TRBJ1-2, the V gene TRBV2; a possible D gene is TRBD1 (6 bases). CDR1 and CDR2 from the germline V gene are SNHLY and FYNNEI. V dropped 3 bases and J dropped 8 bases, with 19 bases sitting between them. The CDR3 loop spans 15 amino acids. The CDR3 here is CASSDRDINLGGYTF. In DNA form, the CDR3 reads TGTGCCAGCAGTGACCGGGACATCAACCTAGGGGGCTACACCTTC.

The CDR3 here is CASSPTLNYGYTF. Here the CDR3 DNA reads TGTGCCAGCAGCCCGACACTAAACTATGGCTACACCTTC. The chain is built from TRBV28 and TRBJ1-2; D is uncertain. From germline, CDR1 is MDHEN and CDR2 SYDVKM. Trimming shortened V by 6 bases and J by 2 bases, and 10 bases separated the two germline ends. The CDR3 spans 13 residues.

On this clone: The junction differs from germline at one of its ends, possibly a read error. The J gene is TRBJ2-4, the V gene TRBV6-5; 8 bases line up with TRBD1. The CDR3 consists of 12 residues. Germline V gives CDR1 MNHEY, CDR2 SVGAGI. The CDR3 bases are TGTGCCAGCAGTCACGGACAGGGCCCTCTGGACTTC. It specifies CASSHGQGPLDF.

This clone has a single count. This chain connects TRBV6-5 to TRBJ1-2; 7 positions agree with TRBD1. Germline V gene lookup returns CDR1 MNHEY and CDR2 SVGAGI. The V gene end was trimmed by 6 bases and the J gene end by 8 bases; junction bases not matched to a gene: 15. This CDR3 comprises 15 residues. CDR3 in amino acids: CASSPGFGRGGGYTF. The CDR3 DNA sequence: TGTGCCAGCAGCCCTGGGTTCGGCAGGGGGGGCGGCTACACCTTC.

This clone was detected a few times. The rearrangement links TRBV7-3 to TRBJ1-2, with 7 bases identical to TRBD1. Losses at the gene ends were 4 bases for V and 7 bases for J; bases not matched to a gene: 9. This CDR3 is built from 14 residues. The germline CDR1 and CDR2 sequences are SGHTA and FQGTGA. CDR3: CASSSGTGERGYTF. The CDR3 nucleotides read TGTGCCAGCAGCTCGGGTACAGGGGAGCGTGGCTACACCTTC.

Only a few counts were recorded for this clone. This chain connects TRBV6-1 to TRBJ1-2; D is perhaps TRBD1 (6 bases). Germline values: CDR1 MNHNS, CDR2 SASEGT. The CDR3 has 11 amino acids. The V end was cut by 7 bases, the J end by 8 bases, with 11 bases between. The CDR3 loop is CASKGQKGYTF. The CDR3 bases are TGTGCCAGCAAAGGACAGAAAGGCTACACCTTC.

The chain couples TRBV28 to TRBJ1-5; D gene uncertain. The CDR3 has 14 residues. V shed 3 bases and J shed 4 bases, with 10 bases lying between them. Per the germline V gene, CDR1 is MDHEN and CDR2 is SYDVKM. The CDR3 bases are TGTGCCAGCAGTTTTGGGCGGGGAAATCAGCCCCAGCATTTT. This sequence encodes CASSFGRGNQPQHF.

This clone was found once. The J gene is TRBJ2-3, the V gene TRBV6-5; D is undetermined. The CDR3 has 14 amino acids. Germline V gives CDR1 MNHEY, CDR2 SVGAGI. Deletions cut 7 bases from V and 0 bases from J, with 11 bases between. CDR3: CASKATTSTDTQYF. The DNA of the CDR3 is TGTGCCAGCAAGGCTACCACTAGCACAGATACGCAGTATTTT.

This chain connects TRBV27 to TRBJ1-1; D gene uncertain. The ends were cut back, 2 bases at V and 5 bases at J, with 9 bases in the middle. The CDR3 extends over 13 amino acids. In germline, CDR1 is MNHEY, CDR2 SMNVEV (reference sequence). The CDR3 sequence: CASSLGVATEAFF. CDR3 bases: TGTGCCAGCAGTTTAGGGGTCGCAACTGAAGCTTTCTTT.

CDR3 protein: CSALNPLTANTGELFF. The CDR3 DNA follows: TGCAGCGCCCTGAACCCGCTTACCGCGAACACCGGGGAGCTGTTTTTT. The rearrangement joins TRBV29-1 to TRBJ2-2; D remains ambiguous. This CDR3 region has 16 residues. Germline loops: CDR1 SQVTM, CDR2 ANQGSEA. The germline V and J ends were trimmed by 7 bases and 0 bases, with 18 bases remaining between them.

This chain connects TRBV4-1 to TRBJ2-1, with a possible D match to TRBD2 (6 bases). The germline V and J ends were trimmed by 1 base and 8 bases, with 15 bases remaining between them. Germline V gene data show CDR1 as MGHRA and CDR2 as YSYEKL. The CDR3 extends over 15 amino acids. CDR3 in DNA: TGCGCCAGCAGCCAAGGGTGGTCTAGCGACCATGAGCAGTTCTTC. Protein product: CASSQGWSSDHEQFF.

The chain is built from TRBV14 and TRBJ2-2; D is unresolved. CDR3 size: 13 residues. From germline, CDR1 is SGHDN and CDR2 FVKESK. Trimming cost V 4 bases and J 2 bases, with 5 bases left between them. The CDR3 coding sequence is TGTGCCAGCAGCCCGTTTAACACCGGGGAGCTGTTTTTT. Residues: CASSPFNTGELFF. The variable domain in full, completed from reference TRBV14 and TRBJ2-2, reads EAGVTQFPSHSVIEKGQTVTLRCDPISGHDNLYWYRRVMGKEIKFLLHFVKESKQDESGMPNNRFLAERTGGTYSTLKVQPAELEDSGVYFCASSPFNTGELFFGEGSRLTVL.

CDR3 sequence reads: CTSSRRGYFNYGYTF. The DNA for the CDR3 is TGCACCAGCAGCCGCCGGGGTTACTTTAACTATGGCTACACCTTC. This chain joins TRBV1 and TRBJ1-2. TRBV1 corresponds to a pseudogene. This CDR3 comprises 15 residues.

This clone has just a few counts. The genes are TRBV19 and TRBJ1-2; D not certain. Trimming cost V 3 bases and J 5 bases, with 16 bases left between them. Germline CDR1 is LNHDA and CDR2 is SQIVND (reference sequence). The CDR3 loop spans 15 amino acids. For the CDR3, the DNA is TGTGCCAGTAGTATCCTATCGGACGGGCTATATGGCTACACCTTC. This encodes CASSILSDGLYGYTF.

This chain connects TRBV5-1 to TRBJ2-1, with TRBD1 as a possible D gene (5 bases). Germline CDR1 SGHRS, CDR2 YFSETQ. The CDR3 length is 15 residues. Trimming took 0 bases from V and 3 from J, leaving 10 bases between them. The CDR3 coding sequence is TGCGCCAGCAGCTTGGGGACACAGGACTACAATGAGCAGTTCTTC. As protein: CASSLGTQDYNEQFF.

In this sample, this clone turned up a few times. DNA for the CDR3: TGTGCCAGCACCACAAAGGGGCACGAGCAGTACGTC. This sequence encodes CASTTKGHEQYV. The genes are TRBV28 and TRBJ2-7, with D perhaps matching TRBD1 (5 bases). The V gene's germline CDR1 is MDHEN and CDR2 SYDVKM. CDR3 length equals 12 residues. V shed 7 bases and J shed 5 bases, with 12 bases lying between them.

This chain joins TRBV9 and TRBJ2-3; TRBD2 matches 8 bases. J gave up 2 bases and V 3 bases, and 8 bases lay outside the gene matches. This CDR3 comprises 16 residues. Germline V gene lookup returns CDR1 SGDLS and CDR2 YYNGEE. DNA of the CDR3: TGTGCCAGCAGCGGGGCCACTAGCGGACTCACAGATACGCAGTATTTT. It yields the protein CASSGATSGLTDTQYF.

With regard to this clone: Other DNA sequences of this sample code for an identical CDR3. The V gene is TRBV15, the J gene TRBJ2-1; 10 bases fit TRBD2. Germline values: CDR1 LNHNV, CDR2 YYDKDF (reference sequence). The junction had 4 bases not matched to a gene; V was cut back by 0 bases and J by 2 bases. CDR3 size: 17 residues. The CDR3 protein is CATSRELAGGTYNEQFF. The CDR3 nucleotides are TGTGCCACCAGCAGAGAGTTAGCGGGAGGTACCTACAATGAGCAGTTCTTC.